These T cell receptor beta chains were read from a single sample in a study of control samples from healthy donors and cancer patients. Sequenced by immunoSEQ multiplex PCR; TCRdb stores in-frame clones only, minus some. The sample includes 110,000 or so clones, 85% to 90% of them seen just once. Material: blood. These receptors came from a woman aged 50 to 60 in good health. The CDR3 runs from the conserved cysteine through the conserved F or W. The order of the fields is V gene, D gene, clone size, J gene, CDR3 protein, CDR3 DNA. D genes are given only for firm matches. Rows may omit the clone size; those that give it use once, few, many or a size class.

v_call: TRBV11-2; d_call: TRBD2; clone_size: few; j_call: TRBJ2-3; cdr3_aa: CASSLFGGGAADTQYF; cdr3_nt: TGTGCCAGCAGCTTATTCGGCGGGGGGGCTGCAGATACGCAGTATTTT
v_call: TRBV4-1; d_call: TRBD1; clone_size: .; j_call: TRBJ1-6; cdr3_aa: CASSQPGQGVVPLHF; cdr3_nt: TGCGCCAGCAGCCAACCGGGACAGGGGGTTGTTCCCCTCCACTTT
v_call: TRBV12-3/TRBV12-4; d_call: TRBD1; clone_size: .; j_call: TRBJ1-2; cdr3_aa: CASSSDRVKGYTF; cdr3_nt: TGTGCCAGCAGTTCCGACAGGGTAAAGGGCTACACCTTC
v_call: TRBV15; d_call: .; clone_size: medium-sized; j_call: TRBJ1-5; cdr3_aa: CATSRDLQGTQPQHF; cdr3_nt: TGTGCCACCAGCAGAGACTTACAGGGTACTCAGCCCCAGCATTTT
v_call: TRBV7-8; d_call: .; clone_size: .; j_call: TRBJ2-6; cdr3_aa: CASSWGTGANVLTF; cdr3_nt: TGTGCCAGCAGCTGGGGCACTGGGGCCAACGTCCTGACTTTC
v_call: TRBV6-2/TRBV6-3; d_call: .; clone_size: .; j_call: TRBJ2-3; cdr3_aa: CASSSPPVDTQYF; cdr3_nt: TGTGCCAGCAGCTCCCCCCCTGTGGATACGCAGTATTTT
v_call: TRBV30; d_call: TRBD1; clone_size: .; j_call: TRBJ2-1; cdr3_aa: CAWSTGQGNEQFF; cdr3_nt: TGTGCCTGGAGTACGGGACAGGGAAATGAGCAGTTCTTC
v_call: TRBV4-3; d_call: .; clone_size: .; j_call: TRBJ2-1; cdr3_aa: CASSQEGYRIPNEQFF; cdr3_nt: TGCGCCAGCAGCCAAGAGGGGTATAGGATCCCAAATGAGCAGTTCTTC
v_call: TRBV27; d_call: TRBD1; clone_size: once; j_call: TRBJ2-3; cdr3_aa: CASSLDSRTGGIDTQYF; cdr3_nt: TGTGCCAGCAGTTTAGATTCCAGGACAGGGGGAATAGATACGCAGTATTTT
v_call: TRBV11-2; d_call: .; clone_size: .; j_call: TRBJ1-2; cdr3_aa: CASAGPYRVTSYGYTF; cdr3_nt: TGTGCCAGCGCGGGGCCATATCGGGTTACCTCCTATGGCTACACCTTC
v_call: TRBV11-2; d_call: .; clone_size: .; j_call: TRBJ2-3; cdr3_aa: CASSAGVDTQYF; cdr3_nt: TGTGCCAGCAGCGCAGGAGTAGATACGCAGTATTTT
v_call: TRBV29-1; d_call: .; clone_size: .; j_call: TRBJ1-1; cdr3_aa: CSAKPSSTEAFF; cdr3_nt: TGCAGCGCTAAACCCAGTAGCACTGAAGCTTTCTTT
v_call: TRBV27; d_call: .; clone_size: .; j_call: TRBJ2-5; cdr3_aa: CASSLFPPGGEGETQYF; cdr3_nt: TGTGCCAGCAGTTTATTCCCCCCGGGGGGCGAGGGAGAGACCCAGTACTTC
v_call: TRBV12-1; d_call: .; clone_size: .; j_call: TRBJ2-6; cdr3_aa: CASRSGAPDSSGANVLTF; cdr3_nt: TGTGCCAGCAGAAGCGGGGCTCCTGACAGCTCTGGGGCCAACGTCCTGACTTTC
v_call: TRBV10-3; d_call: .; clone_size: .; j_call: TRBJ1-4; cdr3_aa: CAISEPNSSNEKLFF; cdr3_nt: TGTGCCATCAGTGAGCCGAATTCGTCTAATGAAAAACTGTTTTTT
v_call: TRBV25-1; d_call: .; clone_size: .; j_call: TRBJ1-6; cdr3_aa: CASSGKYNSPLHF; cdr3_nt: TGTGCCAGCAGTGGAAAATATAATTCACCCCTCCACTTT
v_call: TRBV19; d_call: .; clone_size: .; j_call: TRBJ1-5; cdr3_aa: CAPRVPQHF; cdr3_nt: TGTGCCCCGAGGGTGCCCCAGCATTTT
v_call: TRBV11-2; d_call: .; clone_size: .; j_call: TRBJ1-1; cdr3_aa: CASSLGRDTEAFF; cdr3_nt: TGTGCCAGCAGCTTAGGACGGGACACTGAAGCTTTCTTT
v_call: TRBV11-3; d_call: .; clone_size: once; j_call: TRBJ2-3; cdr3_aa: CASSRDRPDTQYF; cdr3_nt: TGTGCCAGCAGCCGCGACAGGCCAGATACGCAGTATTTT
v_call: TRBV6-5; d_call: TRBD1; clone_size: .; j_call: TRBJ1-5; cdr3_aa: CASSYKGQLGQPQHF; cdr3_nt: TGTGCCAGCAGTTACAAGGGACAGTTGGGTCAGCCCCAGCATTTT
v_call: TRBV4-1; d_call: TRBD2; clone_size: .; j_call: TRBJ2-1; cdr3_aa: CASSQDIAASGYNEQFF; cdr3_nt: TGCGCCAGCAGCCAAGATATCGCGGCTAGCGGGTACAATGAGCAGTTCTTC
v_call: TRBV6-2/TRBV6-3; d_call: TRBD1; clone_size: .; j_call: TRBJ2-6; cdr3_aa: CASSYSRDRGLRGANVLTF; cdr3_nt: TGTGCCAGCAGTTACTCCCGGGACAGGGGGCTAAGGGGGGCCAACGTCCTGACTTTC
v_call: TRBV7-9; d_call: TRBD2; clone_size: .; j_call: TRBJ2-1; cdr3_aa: CASHPRSGAGSYNEQFF; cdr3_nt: TGTGCCAGCCATCCACGTAGCGGGGCCGGCTCCTACAATGAGCAGTTCTTC
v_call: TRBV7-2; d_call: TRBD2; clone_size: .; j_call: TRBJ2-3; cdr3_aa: CASSLGSGTSGTDTQYF; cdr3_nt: TGTGCCAGCAGCTTAGGGAGCGGGACTAGCGGCACAGATACGCAGTATTTT
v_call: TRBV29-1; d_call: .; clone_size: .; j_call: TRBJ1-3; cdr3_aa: CSVASGNTIYF; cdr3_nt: TGCAGCGTAGCATCTGGAAACACCATATATTTT
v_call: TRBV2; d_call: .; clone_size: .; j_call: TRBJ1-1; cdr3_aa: CASSEEGNTEAFF; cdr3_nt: TGTGCCAGCAGTGAGGAAGGGAACACTGAAGCTTTCTTT
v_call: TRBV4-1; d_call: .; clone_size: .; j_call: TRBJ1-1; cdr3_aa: CASSREWALGTEAFF; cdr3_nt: TGCGCCAGCAGCCGCGAGTGGGCCTTGGGCACTGAAGCTTTCTTT
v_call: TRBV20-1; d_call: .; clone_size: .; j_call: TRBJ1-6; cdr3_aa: CSARGGSPLHF; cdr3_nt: TGCAGTGCTAGAGGTGGTTCACCCCTCCACTTT
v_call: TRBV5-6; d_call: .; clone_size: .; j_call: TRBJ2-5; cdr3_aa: CASSLWRQETQYF; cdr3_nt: TGTGCCAGCAGCTTGTGGCGTCAAGAGACCCAGTACTTC
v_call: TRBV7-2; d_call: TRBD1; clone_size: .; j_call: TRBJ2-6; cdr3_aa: CASSLAVQGAPLSGANVLTF; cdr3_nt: TGTGCCAGCAGCTTAGCTGTACAGGGGGCCCCCCTCTCTGGGGCCAACGTCCTGACTTTC
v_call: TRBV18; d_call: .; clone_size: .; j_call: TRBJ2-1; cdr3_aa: CASSRAGPYNEQFF; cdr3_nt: TGTGCCAGCTCACGGGCTGGTCCCTACAATGAGCAGTTCTTC
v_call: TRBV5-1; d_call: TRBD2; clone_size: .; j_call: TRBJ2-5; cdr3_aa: CASSWRASGWVLETQYF; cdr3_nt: TGCGCCAGCAGCTGGAGGGCTAGCGGGTGGGTGTTAGAGACCCAGTACTTC
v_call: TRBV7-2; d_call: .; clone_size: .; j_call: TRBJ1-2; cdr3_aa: CASRAPPGAFFHGYTF; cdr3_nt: TGTGCCAGCAGAGCCCCGCCAGGGGCGTTTTTTCATGGCTACACCTTC
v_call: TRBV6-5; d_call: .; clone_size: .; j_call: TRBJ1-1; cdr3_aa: CASSYLGQAGNTEAFF; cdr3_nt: TGTGCCAGCAGTTACCTGGGTCAGGCGGGTAACACTGAAGCTTTCTTT
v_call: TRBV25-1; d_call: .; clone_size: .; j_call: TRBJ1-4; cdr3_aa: CASTQGSRLFF; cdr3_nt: TGTGCCAGCACCCAGGGGTCGCGACTGTTTTTT
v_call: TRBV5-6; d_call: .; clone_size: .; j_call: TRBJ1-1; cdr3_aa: CASSPRLNTEAFF; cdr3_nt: TGTGCCAGCAGCCCCCGGCTGAACACTGAAGCTTTCTTT
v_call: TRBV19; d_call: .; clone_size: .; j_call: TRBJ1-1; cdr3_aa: CASSSPGLNTEAFF; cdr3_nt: TGTGCCAGTAGTAGCCCAGGGTTGAACACTGAAGCTTTCTTT
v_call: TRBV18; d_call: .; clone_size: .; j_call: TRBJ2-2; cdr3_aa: CASSRDRNTGELFF; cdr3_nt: TGTGCCAGCTCCCGAGACAGGAACACCGGGGAGCTGTTTTTT
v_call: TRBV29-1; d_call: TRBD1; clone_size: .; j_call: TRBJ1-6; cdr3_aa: CSARFGQVFNSPLHF; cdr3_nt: TGCAGCGCCCGTTTTGGACAGGTTTTTAATTCACCCCTCCACTTT
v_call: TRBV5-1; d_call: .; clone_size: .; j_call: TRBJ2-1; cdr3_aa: CASSLGDEGQFF; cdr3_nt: TGCGCCAGCAGCTTGGGGGACGAGGGGCAGTTCTTC
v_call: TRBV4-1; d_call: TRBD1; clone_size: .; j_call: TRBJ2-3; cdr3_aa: CASSQVGTGYRDTQYF; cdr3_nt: TGCGCCAGCAGCCAAGTGGGGACAGGGTATCGGGATACGCAGTATTTT
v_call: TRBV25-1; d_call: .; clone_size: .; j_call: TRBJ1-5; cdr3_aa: CASSEFRNNQPQHF; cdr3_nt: TGTGCCAGCAGTGAATTCAGGAACAATCAGCCCCAGCATTTT
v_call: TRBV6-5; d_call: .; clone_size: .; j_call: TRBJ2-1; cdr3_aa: CASTYTQTINNEQFF; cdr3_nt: TGTGCCAGCACGTATACCCAAACAATAAACAATGAGCAGTTCTTC
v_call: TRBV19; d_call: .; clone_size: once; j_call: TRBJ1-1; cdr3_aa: CASSIWGGDTEAFF; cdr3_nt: TGTGCCAGTAGTATATGGGGAGGCGACACTGAAGCTTTCTTT
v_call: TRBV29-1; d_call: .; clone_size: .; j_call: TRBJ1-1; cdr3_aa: CSAPVGGLNTEAFF; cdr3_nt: TGCAGCGCCCCGGTCGGGGGTCTGAACACTGAAGCTTTCTTT
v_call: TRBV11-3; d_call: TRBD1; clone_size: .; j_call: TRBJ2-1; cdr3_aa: CASSFYRGGPEQFF; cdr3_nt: TGTGCCAGCAGCTTTTACAGGGGTGGTCCTGAGCAGTTCTTC
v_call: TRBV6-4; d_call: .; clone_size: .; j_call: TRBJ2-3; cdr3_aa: CASSDSSGVTDTQYF; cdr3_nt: TGTGCCAGCAGTGACTCAAGTGGGGTCACAGATACGCAGTATTTT
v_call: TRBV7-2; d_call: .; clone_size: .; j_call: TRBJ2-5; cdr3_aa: CASSLVWGPETQYF; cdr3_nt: TGTGCCAGCAGCTTAGTTTGGGGGCCGGAGACCCAGTACTTC
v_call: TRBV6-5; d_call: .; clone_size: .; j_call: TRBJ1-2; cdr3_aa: CASSPVGVGGYTF; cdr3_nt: TGTGCCAGCAGCCCCGTGGGGGTGGGAGGCTACACCTTC
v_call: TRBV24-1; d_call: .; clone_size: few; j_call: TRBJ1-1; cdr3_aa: CATSDLDRENRNTEAFF; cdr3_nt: TGTGCCACCAGTGATTTGGACAGAGAGAACCGGAACACTGAAGCTTTCTTT
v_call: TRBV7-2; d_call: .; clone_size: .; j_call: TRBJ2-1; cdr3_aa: CASSPQRGPGIF; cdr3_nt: TGTGCCAGCAGCCCACAACGGGGTCCTGGAATCTTC
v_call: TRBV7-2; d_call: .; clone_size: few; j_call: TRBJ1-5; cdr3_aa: CASSATRVNQPQHF; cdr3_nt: TGTGCCAGCAGCGCCACCAGGGTGAATCAGCCCCAGCATTTT
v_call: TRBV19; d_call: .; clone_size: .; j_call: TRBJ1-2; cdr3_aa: CASTLPTAGKGYTF; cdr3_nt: TGTGCCAGCACATTACCAACGGCGGGGAAGGGCTACACCTTC
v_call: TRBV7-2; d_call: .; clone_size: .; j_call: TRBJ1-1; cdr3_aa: CASSFWGIEAFF; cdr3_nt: TGTGCCAGCAGCTTCTGGGGGATTGAAGCTTTCTTT
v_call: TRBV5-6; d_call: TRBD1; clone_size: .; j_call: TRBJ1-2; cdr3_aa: CASSLLDRDRNDYTF; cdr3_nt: TGTGCCAGCAGCTTGCTTGACAGGGATCGGAATGACTACACCTTC
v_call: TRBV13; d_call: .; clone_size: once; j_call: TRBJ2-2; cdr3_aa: CASSPEGETGELFF; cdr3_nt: TGTGCCAGCAGCCCCGAGGGTGAGACCGGGGAGCTGTTTTTT
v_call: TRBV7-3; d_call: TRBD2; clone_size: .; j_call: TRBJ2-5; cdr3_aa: CASSPGGGYQETQYF; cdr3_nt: TGTGCCAGCAGCCCGGGAGGTGGTTACCAAGAGACCCAGTACTTC
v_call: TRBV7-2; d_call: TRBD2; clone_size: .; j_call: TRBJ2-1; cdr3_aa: CASSLGVAGGWNEQFF; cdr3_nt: TGTGCCAGCAGCCTAGGGGTAGCGGGAGGGTGGAATGAGCAGTTCTTC
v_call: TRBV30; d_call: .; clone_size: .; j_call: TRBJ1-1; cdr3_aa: CAWSETLNTEAFF; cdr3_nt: TGTGCCTGGAGTGAAACGTTGAACACTGAAGCTTTCTTT
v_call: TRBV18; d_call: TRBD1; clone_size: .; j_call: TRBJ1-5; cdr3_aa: CASSPGTGNSNQPQHF; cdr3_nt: TGTGCCAGCTCACCAGGGACAGGGAATAGCAATCAGCCCCAGCATTTT